The 26 T cell receptor beta chains presented below share a single source sample, sequenced in a study of T cells after yellow fever vaccination. TCRdb reprocessed the 5' RACE reads via MiXCR and lists one record per CDR3 protein. The sample lists under 550,000 distinct CDR3 sequences; 21% were seen once. This sample comprised PBMCs, obtained around 3 weeks after the first yellow fever vaccination. The receptor source for this set is a man aged 18 to 30 who received the YFV17D yellow fever vaccine.

The sample holds a few counts of this clonotype. The chain links TRBV7-9 to TRBJ1-1; D remains ambiguous. Trimming pared 3 bases from V and 3 bases from J, leaving 5 bases between. Germline CDR1 reads SEHNR; CDR2 reads FQNEAQ (reference sequence). This CDR3 has 12 amino acids. The CDR3 sequence: CASSFDYTEAFF. CDR3 in DNA: TGTGCCAGCAGCTTTGATTACACTGAAGCTTTCTTT.

This clonotype was detected a few times. V is TRBV10-3 and J is TRBJ2-5; D is perhaps TRBD1 (5 bases). This CDR3 spans 13 amino acids. CDR1 ENHRY and CDR2 SYGVKD come from the germline V gene. The germline V and J ends were trimmed by 7 bases and 1 base, with 10 bases remaining between them. Here the CDR3 reads CAITAGRQETQYF. CDR3 DNA sequence: TGTGCCATCACAGCAGGGCGCCAAGAGACCCAGTACTTC.

The J gene is TRBJ1-1, the V gene TRBV5-6; D is unclear. Germline CDR1 is SGHDT and CDR2 is YYEEEE. V was pared by 4 bases and J by 5 bases, with 24 bases between. The CDR3 spans 17 residues. CDR3 sequence (DNA): TGTGCCAGCAGCCCACCTGACCAGGCCGCGGGTCGGACTGAAGCTTTCTTT. Residues: CASSPPDQAAGRTEAFF.

The CDR3 sequence: CASSNQGASTDTQYF. CDR3 sequence (DNA): TGCGCCAGCAGCAATCAGGGCGCCTCGACAGATACGCAGTATTTT. The chain couples TRBV5-1 to TRBJ2-3; D may be TRBD1 (5 bases). The ends were cut back, 4 bases at V and 3 bases at J, with 15 bases in the middle. Germline-derived CDR1 and CDR2 are SGHRS and YFSETQ. The CDR3 runs to 15 residues.

This clonotype was observed many times. This chain connects TRBV2 to TRBJ2-2; 8 bases map to TRBD2. Germline V gene lookup returns CDR1 SNHLY and CDR2 FYNNEI. V shed 3 bases and J 6 bases; nucleotides not matched to a gene: 3. This CDR3 is 14 amino acids long. DNA of the CDR3: TGTGCCAGCAGTGAGGGACTAGTGCCCGGGGAGCTGTTTTTT. Translated, it gives CASSEGLVPGELFF.

The V and J genes are TRBV7-2 and TRBJ2-1, with 10 bases lining up with TRBD2. Germline V gene data show CDR1 as SGHTA and CDR2 as FQGNSA. The length of the CDR3 is 15 residues. Germline trimming cut 5 bases from V and 8 bases from J; bases unmatched to any gene: 9. In DNA, the CDR3 is TGTGCCAGCAGCCCACCTCCGGGACTAGCGTATGAGCAGTTCTTC. The encoded protein is CASSPPPGLAYEQFF.

This clonotype was detected ten times or more. The J gene is TRBJ2-7, the V gene TRBV7-6; the D gene is possibly TRBD1 (6 bases). The germline gives CDR1 SGHVS, CDR2 FNYEAQ. CDR3 size: 13 residues. Trimming removed 4 bases from V and 0 bases from J, with 7 bases in between. The CDR3 region has the DNA TGTGCCAGCAGCTGGGGGCCCTCCTACGAGCAGTACTTC. Translating it yields CASSWGPSYEQYF.

Only a few counts were recorded for this clonotype. J is TRBJ2-2 and V is TRBV4-2; a possible D gene is TRBD2 (6 bases). V shed 0 bases and J shed 4 bases, with 12 bases lying between them. CDR1 LGHNA and CDR2 YNFKEQ come from the germline V gene. The CDR3 is 16 amino acids. The CDR3 reads CASSQDIRGGTGELFF. The CDR3, as DNA: TGTGCCAGCAGCCAAGACATACGGGGAGGCACCGGGGAGCTGTTTTTT.

The CDR3 here is CASSLVAGVSTDTQYF. For the CDR3, the DNA is TGCGCCAGCAGCTTAGTGGCGGGGGTTAGCACAGATACGCAGTATTTT. This chain joins TRBV5-1 and TRBJ2-3; TRBD2 agrees at 7 bases. The V segment lost 2 bases and the J segment 0 bases; nucleotides outside the gene matches: 6. The CDR3 runs 16 residues. Germline CDR1 is SGHRS and CDR2 is YFSETQ.

The chain links TRBV6-5 to TRBJ1-5; D gene ambiguous. Between the trimmed V and J ends, which lost 2 bases and 3 bases, there was a span of 5 bases. This CDR3 is 13 amino acids long. Looked up from germline, CDR1 is MNHEY and CDR2 is SVGAGI. The CDR3 sequence: CASSYRDNQPQHF. The CDR3 coding sequence is TGTGCCAGCAGTTACAGGGACAATCAGCCCCAGCATTTT.

The genes are TRBV4-2 and TRBJ2-5, with D possibly TRBD1 on 5 matching bases. The CDR3 consists of 15 residues. Looked up from germline, CDR1 is LGHNA and CDR2 is YNFKEQ. The V gene lost 1 base and the J gene lost 10 bases, with 19 bases spanning the gap. CDR3 residues: CASSQGVGPRVSQYF. The CDR3 region has the DNA TGTGCCAGCAGCCAAGGTGTGGGGCCACGTGTAAGCCAGTACTTC.

The rearrangement joins TRBV6-1 to TRBJ2-6, with D possibly matching TRBD1 (6 bases). The germline V and J ends were trimmed by 6 bases and 0 bases, with 12 bases remaining between them. The V gene's germline CDR1 is MNHNS and CDR2 SASEGT. This CDR3 contains 16 residues. CDR3 sequence (DNA): TGTGCCAGCAGCCCGGGACATTTCTCTGGGGCCAACGTCCTGACTTTC. This encodes CASSPGHFSGANVLTF.

The gene calls are TRBV20-1 and TRBJ1-1; D unresolved. Trimming took off 0 bases at V and 3 bases at J, with 5 bases between the two ends. The CDR3 runs to 12 residues. In germline, CDR1 is DFQATT, CDR2 SNEGSKA (reference sequence). The CDR3 loop is CSARDRYTEAFF. Written as DNA, the CDR3 is TGCAGTGCTAGAGATCGGTACACTGAAGCTTTCTTT.

This rearrangement joins TRBV13 to TRBJ2-4; D may be TRBD2 (7 bases). CDR1 is PRHDT and CDR2 is FYEKMQ in the germline V gene (reference sequence). This CDR3 has 16 residues. V was clipped by 4 bases and J by 1 base, with 14 bases between them. The chain's CDR3 is CASSWRGGSAKNIQYF. The DNA of the CDR3 is TGTGCCAGCAGCTGGAGGGGGGGGTCGGCCAAAAACATTCAGTACTTC.

The chain has TRBV4-1 and TRBJ1-5; D is undetermined. The CDR3 covers 13 residues. V was shortened by 0 bases and J by 7 bases, with 7 bases between the two germline ends. Germline CDR1 and CDR2: MGHRA and YSYEKL. The CDR3 spells CASSQEGLQPQHF. CDR3 coding DNA: TGCGCCAGCAGCCAAGAGGGGTTACAGCCCCAGCATTTT.

This clonotype appeared once. The V and J genes are TRBV12-5 and TRBJ1-1, with TRBD1 matching over 9 bases. The ends lost 10 bases at V and 1 base at J; junction bases unmatched: 7. CDR1 is LGHNT, CDR2 FRNRAP, per germline. The CDR3 length is 14 residues. CDR3 residues: CATHPGQGNTEAFF. For the CDR3, the DNA is TGTGCTACCCACCCGGGACAGGGGAACACTGAAGCTTTCTTT.

The sample holds a few counts of this clonotype. The chain has TRBV12-3 or TRBV12-4 and TRBJ1-3; the D gene is possibly TRBD1 (5 bases). The CDR3 consists of 15 residues. Between the trimmed V and J ends, which lost 5 bases and 4 bases, there was a span of 15 bases. As DNA, the CDR3 is TGTGCCAGCAGTCCCCTCACGGGACGGGGAAACACCATATATTTT. Its translation: CASSPLTGRGNTIYF.

There are a few counts of this clonotype. The chain joins TRBV5-4 to TRBJ2-3; D perhaps matches TRBD1 (6 bases). The CDR3 contains 14 residues. In germline, CDR1 is SGHNT, CDR2 YYREEE (reference sequence). V was cut by 1 base and J by 5 bases, with 11 bases left in between. The CDR3 sequence is CASSLPGDGDTQYF. CDR3 coding DNA: TGTGCCAGCAGCTTGCCAGGGGATGGAGATACGCAGTATTTT.

In its sample, this clonotype was seen a few times. The rearrangement links TRBV7-9 to TRBJ1-1; 8 bases are a match to TRBD1. Germline assignment: CDR1 SEHNR and CDR2 FQNEAQ (reference sequence). Losses at the gene ends were 5 bases for V and 7 bases for J; bases not matched to a gene: 12. CDR3 length: 15 residues. The chain's CDR3 is CASSATGAPTHEAFF. As DNA, the CDR3 is TGTGCCAGCAGCGCGACAGGGGCGCCCACTCATGAAGCTTTCTTT. Using reference TRBV7-9 and TRBJ1-1 for the parts outside the CDR3, the full variable domain is DTGVSQNPRHKITKRGQNVTFRCDPISEHNRLYWYRQTLGQGPEFLTYFQNEAQLEKSRLLSDRFSAERPKGSFSTLEIQRTEQGDSAMYLCASSATGAPTHEAFFGQGTRLTVV.

The rearrangement joins TRBV30 to TRBJ2-2, with D maybe TRBD1 (6 bases). The CDR3 is 15 residues long. Trimming cost V 2 bases and J 0 bases, with 10 bases left between them. Germline lookup yields CDR1 GTSNPN and CDR2 SVGIG (reference sequence). The CDR3 loop is CAWSYGTPNTGELFF. The CDR3 DNA reads as TGTGCCTGGAGTTACGGGACACCGAACACCGGGGAGCTGTTTTTT.

V and J are TRBV9 and TRBJ2-3, with TRBD2 matching over 10 bases. Trimming removed 4 bases from V and 2 bases from J; junction bases left unmatched: 7. The CDR3 consists of 16 residues. CDR1 and CDR2 from the germline V gene are SGDLS and YYNGEE. The chain's CDR3 is CASSSGTSEITDTQYF. The CDR3 nucleotides are TGTGCCAGCAGCTCTGGGACTAGCGAAATCACAGATACGCAGTATTTT.

The chain employs TRBV16 and TRBJ2-7, with D unclear. The CDR3 consists of 16 residues. Germline V gene data show CDR1 as KGHSY and CDR2 as FQNENV. The germline V and J ends were trimmed by 0 bases and 7 bases, with 19 bases remaining between them. The CDR3 protein is CASSQSRHTISEEQYF. The DNA of the CDR3 is TGTGCCAGCAGCCAATCAAGACACACCATTTCGGAAGAGCAGTACTTC.

This rearrangement joins TRBV9 to TRBJ2-1, with no clear D. The CDR3 totals 13 residues. The V gene's germline CDR1 is SGDLS and CDR2 YYNGEE. Trimming took 4 bases from V and 9 from J, leaving 14 bases between them. This CDR3 reads CASSLSPPSEQFF. The CDR3 nucleotides are TGTGCCAGCAGCCTAAGCCCCCCTTCTGAGCAGTTCTTC.

This clonotype appeared a few times. This chain links TRBV11-2 with TRBJ2-5; a possible D gene is TRBD1 (6 bases). V shed 1 base and J shed 4 bases, with 7 bases lying between them. Germline lookup yields CDR1 SGHAT and CDR2 FQNNGV. This CDR3 region has 13 residues. CDR3: CASSLARGETQYF. CDR3 coding DNA: TGTGCCAGCAGCTTAGCCAGGGGAGAGACCCAGTACTTC.

The rearrangement uses TRBV7-2 and TRBJ1-6, with D maybe TRBD1 (5 bases). Germline CDR1 SGHTA, CDR2 FQGNSA. V was shortened by 8 bases and J by 9 bases, with 17 bases between the two germline ends. The length of the CDR3 is 14 residues. CDR3 sequence reads: CASRSPLGLSPLHF. The CDR3 region has the DNA TGTGCCAGCCGTTCCCCCCTGGGGCTTTCACCCCTCCACTTT.

The genes are TRBV5-5 and TRBJ2-5; TRBD1 aligns across 10 bases. In germline, CDR1 is SGHKS, CDR2 YYEKEE (reference sequence). The CDR3 is made up of 14 amino acids. V trimming: 3 bases; J trimming: 4 bases; junction bases outside the gene matches: 3. The CDR3 region has the DNA TGTGCCAGCAGCTGGGACAGGGGATTAGAGACCCAGTACTTC. Amino acid sequence: CASSWDRGLETQYF.